This T cell receptor (beta chain) was profiled in a study of blood T cell repertoires in COVID-19. Whole-study context: COVID-19 samples, acute and convalescent, were from the United States, Italy and Spain. Sources were T cells, B-cell-depleted T cells, or PBMCs; the material itself was cDNA or gDNA.

Germline V gene data show CDR1 as MNHEY and CDR2 as SVGAGI. Deletions cut 3 bases from V and 6 bases from J, with 14 bases between. The CDR3 contains 14 residues. Per the authors' pipeline: Scientists estimated how many nucleated cells there were by amplifying reference gene primers. Produced via immunoSEQ multiplex PCR; TCRdb's table is partial and in-frame only. For V, J and clone size, that table is used; D and trimming come from the DNA. The sample has tens of thousands of clones, nearly 90% seen once. The chain has TRBV6-5 and TRBJ1-1, with D possibly matching TRBD1 (5 bases). The source of this sequence is an elderly woman with active or convalescent COVID-19. The sample taken for sequencing was peripheral blood. CDR3 in amino acids: CASSYWVGAAEAFF. The CDR3 coding sequence is TGTGCCAGCAGTTATTGGGTAGGGGCGGCTGAAGCTTTCTTT.